The clone carrying this TCR beta chain was recorded at least ten times. As yet, its antigen is unknown. Exclusion of a patient resulted from uncontrolled infection, other autoimmune disease, pregnancy or lactation. Orbital computed tomography, thyroid ultrasound, serum thyroxine and TRAb, and clinical symptoms together informed the diagnoses. The ends were cut back, 2 bases at V and 4 bases at J, with 16 bases in the middle. The CDR3 covers 16 residues. The germline CDR1 and CDR2 sequences are SGHTS and YDEGEE. Researchers took RNA transcripts and amplified the TCR beta CDR3 regions from them. The TCR CDR3 first-round RT-PCR relied on the HTBI primer set. MiXCR, applied by TCRdb to the multiplex PCR reads, yields one record per CDR3 protein. The sample has around 440,000 distinct CDR3 sequences; around 16% are singletons. This sample was taken from a study of T cells in Graves' hyperthyroidism and ophthalmopathy.

Findings of the study overall: Researchers found most expanded thyroid clonotypes above 0.001 in blood as well.

The source material was blood. The rearrangement joins TRBV5-8 to TRBJ1-5, with D maybe TRBD1 (6 bases). The clonotype originates from a woman under 30 with Graves' hyperthyroidism. CDR3 amino acids: CASSLLRGSGNQPQHF. The CDR3 DNA is TGTGCCAGCAGCTTATTGAGGGGGAGCGGGAATCAGCCCCAGCATTTT.